The 27 T cell receptor beta chains below come from one sample, sequenced in a study of blood T cell repertoires in COVID-19. Sequenced by immunoSEQ multiplex PCR; TCRdb stores in-frame clones only, minus some. This table has about 49,000 clones, about 90% appearing once. Material for sequencing was peripheral blood. Receptors were obtained from an elderly man with acute or convalescent COVID-19.

The chain combines TRBV27 with TRBJ2-3; 9 nucleotides align to TRBD2. J lost 10 bases, V lost 6 bases, and 8 bases had no gene match. The CDR3 runs 13 residues. Per germline, CDR1 MNHEY and CDR2 SMNVEV (reference sequence). The CDR3, as DNA: TGTGCCAGCAGACCCCCTGTAGCGGGGGCGCAGTATTTT. Translating gives CASRPPVAGAQYF.

The genes are TRBV6-1 and TRBJ2-7; D gene unclear. Trimming left V 2 bases short and J 0 bases short, with 5 bases between. From germline, CDR1 is MNHNS and CDR2 SASEGT. This CDR3 region has 13 residues. The CDR3 sequence: CASSESSSYEQYF. CDR3 nucleotides: TGTGCCAGCAGTGAATCTAGCTCCTACGAGCAGTACTTC.

The V call is TRBV25-1, the J call TRBJ2-5, with a possible D match to TRBD1 (6 bases). Germline V lookup: CDR1 MGHDK, CDR2 SYGVNS. Trimming shortened V by 4 bases and J by 4 bases, and 7 bases separated the two germline ends. This CDR3 is 12 amino acids long. The CDR3 DNA reads as TGTGCCAGCAGTGGGGGGCTAGAGACCCAGTACTTC. This sequence encodes CASSGGLETQYF.

The chain recombines TRBV7-9 with TRBJ2-7; D ambiguous. V was pared by 5 bases and J by 8 bases, with 16 bases between. Germline V gene data show CDR1 as SEHNR and CDR2 as FQNEAQ (reference sequence). The CDR3 is 13 residues long. In DNA, the CDR3 is TGTGCCAGCAGCCTAAGACACCACCCCCAGCAGTACTTC. Translation: CASSLRHHPQQYF.

The chain couples TRBV7-8 to TRBJ1-1; 9 bases agree with TRBD1. CDR1 is SGHVS, CDR2 FQNEAQ, per germline. V lost 5 bases to trimming and J lost 0 bases; unmatched junction nucleotides: 7. There are 16 residues in the CDR3. As DNA, the CDR3 is TGTGCCAGCAGCCGGGGACAGGGCGGGCTGAACACTGAAGCTTTCTTT. Its translation: CASSRGQGGLNTEAFF.

V and J are TRBV11-2 and TRBJ1-1; TRBD1 is a possible D gene (5 bases). CDR1 is SGHAT and CDR2 is FQNNGV in the germline V gene. V lost 3 bases to trimming and J lost 1 base, with 12 bases between them. The length of the CDR3 is 15 residues. CDR3 sequence: CASSFRQGENTEAFF. In DNA, the CDR3 is TGTGCCAGCAGCTTCCGTCAGGGCGAGAACACTGAAGCTTTCTTT. The full variable domain, rest sourced from reference TRBV11-2 and TRBJ1-1, is EAGVAQSPRYKIIEKRQSVAFWCNPISGHATLYWYQQILGQGPKLLIQFQNNGVVDDSQLPKDRFSAERLKGVDSTLKIQPAKLEDSAVYLCASSFRQGENTEAFFGQGTRLTVV.

This chain's CDR3 is CASSPTEGRADTQYF. The DNA of the CDR3 is TGTGCCAGCAGCCCTACGGAGGGCCGGGCAGATACGCAGTATTTT. This chain links TRBV28 with TRBJ2-3, with D tentatively TRBD2 (6 bases). V was pared by 6 bases and J by 4 bases, with 17 bases between. This CDR3 spans 15 amino acids. CDR1 is MDHEN and CDR2 is SYDVKM in the germline V gene.

The chain links TRBV19 to TRBJ2-7; 7 bases align to TRBD1. The germline V gene encodes CDR1 LNHDA and CDR2 SQIVND (reference sequence). V shed 4 bases, J shed 1 base, and the junction held 4 bases outside the gene matches. The CDR3 contains 14 residues. As DNA, the CDR3 is TGTGCCAGTAGTACCCGACAGGGTTCCTACGAGCAGTACTTC. Translated: CASSTRQGSYEQYF.

The gene calls are TRBV5-1 and TRBJ2-2; 8 bases map to TRBD1. The germline V gene has CDR1 SGHRS and CDR2 YFSETQ. This CDR3 has 16 residues. Trimming took 4 bases from V and 0 from J; bases not matched to a gene: 5. The CDR3 DNA is TGCGCCAGCAGCCCCCAGGGACAGGCGAACACCGGGGAGCTGTTTTTT. Protein sequence: CASSPQGQANTGELFF.

The chain couples TRBV5-8 to TRBJ2-2; 8 nucleotides line up with TRBD1. Per the germline V gene, CDR1 is SGHTS and CDR2 is YDEGEE. Trimming at V came to 9 bases and at J to 6 bases, leaving 10 bases not matched to a gene. The CDR3 is 14 amino acids. The CDR3 nucleotides read TGTGCCACCTCGGACAGGGATAAGTCCGGGGAGCTGTTTTTT. Translation: CATSDRDKSGELFF.

CDR3 sequence (DNA): TGTGCCAGCAGTTTATCACAGGGGGTCACCCCCTACGAGCAGTACTTC. Amino acid sequence: CASSLSQGVTPYEQYF. The chain combines TRBV6-4 with TRBJ2-7, with 8 bases matching TRBD1. The CDR3 consists of 16 residues. The germline CDR1 and CDR2 sequences are MRHNA and SNTAGT. The V and J ends lost 5 bases and 2 bases, in that order; junction bases with no gene match: 11.

V usage is TRBV6-5 and J usage is TRBJ1-4; D might be TRBD1 (5 bases). The V and J ends lost 0 bases and 4 bases respectively, with 12 bases between them. Germline assignment: CDR1 MNHEY and CDR2 SVGAGI. The CDR3 sequence is 16 residues long. The CDR3 DNA reads TGTGCCAGCAGTTACTCGGCCCGGAGGGGTAATGAAAAACTGTTTTTT. Translated, it gives CASSYSARRGNEKLFF.

The chain links TRBV2 to TRBJ1-1, with D unresolved. Germline lookup yields CDR1 SNHLY and CDR2 FYNNEI. The ends were cut back, 6 bases at V and 1 base at J, with 9 bases in the middle. This CDR3 is 13 amino acids long. The CDR3 DNA reads as TGTGCCAGCAGACGAGAGGGGAACACTGAAGCTTTCTTT. Translation gives CASRREGNTEAFF.

The rearrangement uses TRBV10-1 and TRBJ1-1; tentatively, D is TRBD1 (6 bases). Germline V gene data show CDR1 as WNHNN and CDR2 as SYGVQD (reference sequence). CDR3 size: 14 residues. Trimming took off 6 bases at V and 6 bases at J, with 17 bases between the two ends. CDR3 region: CASSPSQGRAEAFF. The CDR3 DNA follows: TGCGCCAGCAGCCCCTCTCAGGGGAGGGCTGAAGCTTTCTTT.

V is TRBV12-5 and J is TRBJ2-7, with no clear D. Trimming cost V 7 bases and J 4 bases, with 11 bases left between them. CDR3 length: 12 residues. Germline V lookup: CDR1 LGHNT, CDR2 FRNRAP. CDR3 coding DNA: TGTGCTAGTGCCCTAGATAGTTACGAGCAGTACTTC. Translated, it gives CASALDSYEQYF.

The genes are TRBV7-9 and TRBJ2-7; weak D call: TRBD1 (6 bases). Germline loops: CDR1 SEHNR, CDR2 FQNEAQ (reference sequence). The CDR3 totals 13 residues. Trimming removed 4 bases at V and 3 bases at J, with 10 bases between. In nucleotides, the CDR3 is TGTGCCAGCAGCTCAACAGGGTTCTACGAGCAGTACTTC. Translated, it gives CASSSTGFYEQYF.

This chain links TRBV7-2 with TRBJ2-1; 7 positions match TRBD2. The germline CDR1 and CDR2 sequences are SGHTA and FQGNSA. V lost 1 base to trimming and J lost 7 bases; unmatched junction nucleotides: 4. CDR3 length: 14 residues. The CDR3 loop is CASSLGLAKNEQFF. In nucleotides, the CDR3 is TGTGCCAGCAGCTTAGGACTAGCAAAAAATGAGCAGTTCTTC.

J is TRBJ2-1 and V is TRBV11-3; a possible D gene is TRBD1 (5 bases). This CDR3 comprises 15 residues. V lost 1 base to trimming and J lost 6 bases, with 13 bases between them. Germline V gene data show CDR1 as SGHNT and CDR2 as YENEEA. DNA of the CDR3: TGTGCCAGCAGCTTAGGGGGCCAACGCGGCAATGAGCAGTTCTTC. Translating it yields CASSLGGQRGNEQFF.

The gene calls are TRBV5-1 and TRBJ1-5, with 12 bases identical to TRBD1. Trimming took 7 bases from V and 2 from J; bases not matched to a gene: 7. Per the germline V gene, CDR1 is SGHRS and CDR2 is YFSETQ. This CDR3 is 16 amino acids long. CDR3 bases: TGCGCCAGCGGGGGACAGGGGGCGCCCGGCAATCAGCCCCAGCATTTT. Translated: CASGGQGAPGNQPQHF.

This clone was seen a handful of times. The J gene is TRBJ1-1, the V gene TRBV11-3; TRBD1 might be the D (5 bases). The CDR3 spans 13 residues. From germline, CDR1 is SGHNT and CDR2 YENEEA. V lost 3 bases to trimming and J lost 2 bases, with 7 bases between them. CDR3 sequence (DNA): TGTGCCAGCAGCTTGACAGTAAACACTGAAGCTTTCTTT. Translating it yields CASSLTVNTEAFF.

V gene TRBV13 combines with J gene TRBJ2-2; D remains unclear. The V end was cut by 2 bases, the J end by 6 bases, with 10 bases between. This CDR3 spans 14 amino acids. Germline-derived CDR1 and CDR2 are PRHDT and FYEKMQ (reference sequence). CDR3 sequence: CASSLLVGAGELFF. CDR3 coding DNA: TGTGCCAGCAGCTTACTGGTGGGCGCCGGGGAGCTGTTTTTT.

J is TRBJ2-7 and V is TRBV18; 9 positions match TRBD1. The CDR3 runs 14 residues. V was clipped by 6 bases and J by 1 base; unmatched bases: 4. From germline, CDR1 is KGHSH and CDR2 LQKENI. The DNA of the CDR3 is TGTGCCAGCTCGCAGGGACAGGGTTCCTACGAGCAGTACTTC. Amino acids: CASSQGQGSYEQYF.

This clone has a single count. This sequence joins TRBV11-2 and TRBJ1-4; 7 bases fit TRBD1. There are 15 residues in the CDR3. Germline CDR1 SGHAT, CDR2 FQNNGV. Trimming cost V 5 bases and J 4 bases; bases outside gene matches: 7. CDR3 coding DNA: TGTGCCAGCAGCCCCCGGACAGGTAGTAATGAAAAACTGTTTTTT. Its protein product is CASSPRTGSNEKLFF.

V and J are TRBV7-3 and TRBJ2-1, with 8 bases matching TRBD1. The CDR3 consists of 15 residues. The germline V gene encodes CDR1 SGHTA and CDR2 FQGTGA. V dropped 3 bases and J dropped 8; count of bases not matched to a gene: 9. The CDR3 is CASSFSGQGFDEQFF. The DNA of the CDR3 is TGTGCCAGCAGCTTTAGCGGACAGGGTTTCGATGAGCAGTTCTTC.

V is TRBV5-1 and J is TRBJ1-4, with D perhaps matching TRBD1 (6 bases). The CDR3 totals 14 residues. Germline V gene lookup returns CDR1 SGHRS and CDR2 YFSETQ. The V gene lost 1 base and the J gene lost 8 bases, with 12 bases spanning the gap. The CDR3 DNA reads TGCGCCAGCAGCTTGCAACAGGGTAGGGAAAAACTGTTTTTT. As protein: CASSLQQGREKLFF. The full variable domain, in which reference TRBV5-1 and TRBJ1-4 provide the parts outside the CDR3, is KAGVTQTPRYLIKTRGQQVTLSCSPISGHRSVSWYQQTPGQGLQFLFEYFSETQRNKGNFPGRFSGRQFSNSRSEMNVSTLELGDSALYLCASSLQQGREKLFFGSGTQLSVL.

J is TRBJ2-5 and V is TRBV21-1; TRBD2, the table's D call, was not compared with the DNA. TRBV21-1 is given as a pseudogene. The CDR3 covers 16 residues. The chain's CDR3 is CASSPGASGGKETQYF. The CDR3 nucleotides are TGTGCCAGCAGCCCTGGGGCTAGCGGGGGGAAAGAGACCCAGTACTTC.

This rearrangement joins TRBV7-9 to TRBJ2-7; no clear D. The CDR3 length is 11 residues. Germline loops: CDR1 SEHNR, CDR2 FQNEAQ (reference sequence). The V end was cut by 4 bases, the J end by 5 bases, with 6 bases between. The CDR3 DNA reads TGTGCCAGCAGCTCCCTAAACGAGCAGTACTTC. It encodes CASSSLNEQYF.